The TCR beta chain under discussion was sequenced for a study of human T cells and chemical hapten exposure. Background on the study: Patients, largely female, had alopecia areata, totalis or universalis.

Time point given: pre-sensitization, week 0. The treatment: therapeutic diphenylcyclopropenone sensitization with weekly scalp DPC. The authors' total RNA extraction used unfractionated whole blood. TCRdb re-called the RACE reads with MiXCR, one entry per CDR3 protein. This table holds approximately 50,000 distinct CDR3 sequences, about 9.6% found once. In its sample, this clonotype was seen a few times. The CDR3 length is 16 residues. From germline, CDR1 is SNHLY and CDR2 FYNNEI. Trimming at V came to 4 bases and at J to 3 bases, leaving 10 bases not matched to a gene. Sequenced material: whole blood, taken in connection with sensitization to the hapten diphenylcyclopropenone (DPC). The genes are TRBV2 and TRBJ1-2, with 8 bases aligning to TRBD1. The TCR sequence derives from a woman in her twenties or thirties with alopecia areata. Some clones in this sample may be carry-over from other donors' samples. The CDR3 spells CASSVSQGARDYGYTF. As DNA, the CDR3 is TGTGCCAGCAGTGTTTCGCAGGGGGCGCGGGACTATGGCTACACCTTC.